The 22 T cell receptor beta chains reported below all come from one sample, sequenced in a study of radiotherapy plus CTLA-4 blockade in lung cancer. Only in-frame clones appear in the TCRdb table, and some are missing; sequencing was by immunoSEQ multiplex PCR. The sample contains approximately 38,000 clones, 86% of which appear only once. This material consisted of peripheral blood, taken from a patient treated with radiotherapy plus ipilimumab. These TCRs come from a human donor with non-small cell lung cancer whose response to radiotherapy plus ipilimumab could not be evaluated.

The gene calls are TRBV5-1 and TRBJ1-1; 10 bases align to TRBD1. The CDR3 runs to 16 residues. The V gene end was trimmed by 0 bases and the J gene end by 3 bases; junction bases not matched to a gene: 5. CDR1 and CDR2 from the germline V gene are SGHRS and YFSETQ. The DNA of the CDR3 is TGCGCCAGCAGCTTGGCCGGGGGGACAGGGGACACTGAAGCTTTCTTT. This gives the protein CASSLAGGTGDTEAFF.

The chain carries TRBV2 and TRBJ2-3; 10 bases match TRBD2. Trimming at V came to 2 bases and at J to 2 bases, leaving 1 base not matched to a gene. Germline CDR1 is SNHLY and CDR2 is FYNNEI. There are 15 residues in the CDR3. CDR3 coding DNA: TGTGCCAGCAGTGAAACTAGCGGGATCACAGATACGCAGTATTTT. Amino acid sequence: CASSETSGITDTQYF.

This rearrangement joins TRBV9 to TRBJ2-7; TRBD2 aligns across 9 bases. V was clipped by 0 bases and J by 3 bases; unmatched bases: 4. The germline gives CDR1 SGDLS, CDR2 YYNGEE. The CDR3 sequence is 15 residues long. This CDR3 reads CASSVGASGVYEQYF. In DNA, the CDR3 is TGTGCCAGCAGCGTAGGGGCTAGCGGGGTCTACGAGCAGTACTTC.

The rearrangement uses TRBV21-1 and TRBJ2-7; the D call of TRBD1 is as the table states it, not checked on the DNA. TRBV21-1 is a recognized pseudogene. The CDR3 length is 16 residues. This CDR3 is CASSKVQTGGSYEQYF. CDR3 in DNA: TGTGCCAGCAGCAAAGTACAGACAGGGGGTTCCTACGAGCAGTACTTC.

This clone was found once. The chain employs TRBV19 and TRBJ2-1; D might be TRBD2 (5 bases). CDR3 size: 14 residues. The germline V gene encodes CDR1 LNHDA and CDR2 SQIVND (reference sequence). V was trimmed by 7 bases and J by 3 bases, leaving 13 bases between them. The CDR3 nucleotides are TGTGCCAGTAAGTTGAGGGAGAGCTACAATGAGCAGTTCTTC. It is translated as CASKLRESYNEQFF.

The chain's CDR3 is CASSSNGGTYEQYF. The CDR3, as DNA: TGCGCCAGCAGCTCCAACGGAGGGACCTACGAGCAGTACTTC. The chain recombines TRBV5-1 with TRBJ2-7, with a possible D match to TRBD2 (6 bases). Germline lookup yields CDR1 SGHRS and CDR2 YFSETQ. The CDR3 is 14 residues long. Trimming removed 3 bases at V and 2 bases at J, with 12 bases between.

J is TRBJ2-7 and V is TRBV18; 8 nucleotides agree with TRBD1. The CDR3 spans 13 residues. The germline CDR1 and CDR2 sequences are KGHSH and LQKENI. J lost 4 bases, V lost 4 bases, and 3 bases had no gene match. In DNA form, the CDR3 reads TGTGCCAGCTCACAGGGACAGGCGTACGAGCAGTACTTC. Translating gives CASSQGQAYEQYF. Together with reference TRBV18 and TRBJ2-7, the CDR3 gives the full variable domain: NAGVMQNPRHLVRRRGQEARLRCSPMKGHSHVYWYRQLPEEGLKFMVYLQKENIIDESGMPKERFSAEFPKEGPSILRIQQVVRGDSAAYFCASSQGQAYEQYFGPGTRLTVT.

The gene calls are TRBV19 and TRBJ1-1, with 11 bases that match TRBD1. The CDR3 runs to 14 residues. J lost 4 bases, V lost 4 bases, and 2 bases had no gene match. Per germline, CDR1 LNHDA and CDR2 SQIVND (reference sequence). The CDR3 nucleotides are TGTGCCAGTAGTAGGGACAGGGGGTTCACTGAAGCTTTCTTT. Translated: CASSRDRGFTEAFF.

The rearrangement joins TRBV4-2 to TRBJ1-5; D might be TRBD1 (5 bases). The CDR3 has 16 amino acids. V was shortened by 0 bases and J by 5 bases, with 14 bases between the two germline ends. Germline CDR1 LGHNA, CDR2 YNFKEQ. The CDR3 region has the DNA TGTGCCAGCAGCCAAGAAGGACAAGGAACTTATCAGCCCCAGCATTTT. This gives the protein CASSQEGQGTYQPQHF.

V usage is TRBV7-9 and J usage is TRBJ1-2, with D perhaps matching TRBD1 (5 bases). The germline V and J ends were trimmed by 5 bases and 3 bases, with 13 bases remaining between them. This CDR3 comprises 14 residues. Germline V lookup: CDR1 SEHNR, CDR2 FQNEAQ (reference sequence). The chain's CDR3 is CASSRDSLHYGYTF. CDR3 in DNA: TGTGCCAGCAGCCGAGACAGTTTACACTATGGCTACACCTTC. Together with reference TRBV7-9 and TRBJ1-2, the CDR3 gives the full variable domain: DTGVSQNPRHKITKRGQNVTFRCDPISEHNRLYWYRQTLGQGPEFLTYFQNEAQLEKSRLLSDRFSAERPKGSFSTLEIQRTEQGDSAMYLCASSRDSLHYGYTFGSGTRLTVV.

The rearrangement joins TRBV28 to TRBJ2-7; TRBD2 aligns across 7 bases. J gave up 2 bases and V 2 bases, and 3 bases lay outside the gene matches. Germline V gene data show CDR1 as MDHEN and CDR2 as SYDVKM. The CDR3 covers 14 residues. This CDR3 reads CASSLPGGTYEQYF. CDR3 bases: TGTGCCAGCAGTTTACCGGGAGGAACCTACGAGCAGTACTTC.

V gene TRBV5-4 combines with J gene TRBJ2-1; 7 bases map to TRBD2. This CDR3 has 16 amino acids. Germline V CDR1 and CDR2: SGHNT, YYREEE (reference sequence). V gave up 3 bases and J gave up 5 bases; unmatched junction bases: 11. The CDR3 bases are TGTGCCAGCAGCTGGTTAGCGGGCAGAAATAACAATGAGCAGTTCTTC. It translates to CASSWLAGRNNNEQFF.

The CDR3 is CASSENRGLSFF. The CDR3 DNA reads TGTGCCAGCAGTGAGAACAGGGGGCTATCTTTCTTT. The chain carries TRBV6-1 and TRBJ1-1; TRBD1 matches 9 bases. The germline V gene encodes CDR1 MNHNS and CDR2 SASEGT. CDR3 size: 12 residues. The trim removed 3 bases at V and 12 bases at J, leaving 5 bases unmatched.

The chain is built from TRBV5-4 and TRBJ2-1, with 9 positions matching TRBD1. The CDR3 is made up of 18 amino acids. V shed 2 bases and J 3 bases; nucleotides not matched to a gene: 12. Germline V lookup: CDR1 SGHNT, CDR2 YYREEE (reference sequence). The CDR3 here is CASSFGQGSTLLYNEQFF. CDR3 sequence (DNA): TGTGCCAGCAGCTTCGGACAGGGGTCGACACTCCTCTACAATGAGCAGTTCTTC.

The chain recombines TRBV4-1 with TRBJ1-4; D perhaps matches TRBD1 (5 bases). The CDR3 extends over 16 amino acids. Germline CDR1 is MGHRA and CDR2 is YSYEKL. Trimming left V 6 bases short and J 2 bases short, with 16 bases between. In nucleotides, the CDR3 is TGCGCCAGCAGTAGCCATTGGGGGGGGACTAATGAAAAACTGTTTTTT. This codes for CASSSHWGGTNEKLFF.

CDR3 sequence (DNA): TGTGCCAGCAGCGCGACAGGGGGTCAGCCCCAGCATTTT. Translation: CASSATGGQPQHF. The chain carries TRBV11-2 and TRBJ1-5; 9 bases fit TRBD1. The V segment lost 5 bases and the J segment 6 bases; nucleotides outside the gene matches: 2. The CDR3 consists of 13 residues. The germline gives CDR1 SGHAT, CDR2 FQNNGV. Drawing the rest from reference TRBV11-2 and TRBJ1-5, the complete variable domain is EAGVAQSPRYKIIEKRQSVAFWCNPISGHATLYWYQQILGQGPKLLIQFQNNGVVDDSQLPKDRFSAERLKGVDSTLKIQPAKLEDSAVYLCASSATGGQPQHFGDGTRLSIL.

The chain couples TRBV14 to TRBJ2-5; possible D gene TRBD1, 7 bases. V lost 6 bases to trimming and J lost 1 base, with 21 bases between them. CDR1 SGHDN and CDR2 FVKESK come from the germline V gene. This CDR3 is 17 amino acids long. DNA for the CDR3: TGTGCCAGCAGGAAAGGGGGCGGACTAAGACTCCAAGAGACCCAGTACTTC. Translation gives CASRKGGGLRLQETQYF.

V is TRBV6-5 and J is TRBJ2-1; 8 bases fit TRBD2. J lost 5 bases, V lost 6 bases, and 3 bases had no gene match. Looked up from germline, CDR1 is MNHEY and CDR2 is SVGAGI. CDR3 length: 13 residues. As DNA, the CDR3 is TGTGCCAGCAGGCTAGCGGGTGACAATGAGCAGTTCTTC. It translates to CASRLAGDNEQFF.

The chain joins TRBV29-1 to TRBJ1-1; 8 positions agree with TRBD1. CDR1 is SQVTM and CDR2 is ANQGSEA in the germline V gene. CDR3 size: 15 residues. The J segment lost 1 base and the V segment lost 6 bases, leaving 10 bases of the junction unmatched. CDR3 sequence reads: CSVDAGGWGNTEAFF. The CDR3 nucleotides are TGCAGCGTAGACGCAGGGGGCTGGGGGAACACTGAAGCTTTCTTT.

J is TRBJ2-7 and V is TRBV7-2; D unresolved. Trimming cost V 5 bases and J 3 bases, with 11 bases left between them. Looked up from germline, CDR1 is SGHTA and CDR2 is FQGNSA. The CDR3 contains 13 residues. CDR3 in DNA: TGTGCCAGCAGCCGCGTAGCAAACTACGAGCAGTACTTC. Its protein product is CASSRVANYEQYF.

The rearrangement uses TRBV9 and TRBJ2-3; no definite D call. Trimming pared 5 bases from V and 2 bases from J, leaving 12 bases between. Germline V gene lookup returns CDR1 SGDLS and CDR2 YYNGEE. The CDR3 has 14 amino acids. CDR3 nucleotides: TGTGCCAGCAGACCCAGACTGAACACAGATACGCAGTATTTT. It specifies CASRPRLNTDTQYF.

V and J are TRBV19 and TRBJ1-5; D unclear. This CDR3 is 15 amino acids long. Germline CDR1 and CDR2: LNHDA and SQIVND (reference sequence). Trimming removed 1 base at V and 4 bases at J, with 11 bases between. The CDR3 nucleotides read TGTGCCAGTAGTATAGGGACTTCTCAGAATCAGCCCCAGCATTTT. This codes for CASSIGTSQNQPQHF.